These T cell receptor beta chains were read from a single sample in a study of graft-versus-host responses after intestinal transplantation. Produced via immunoSEQ multiplex PCR; TCRdb's table is partial and in-frame only. The sample has some 120,000 clones, 93% seen once; the top ten hold around 1.2%. These TCRs' antigens remain unknown. The sequencing here drew on unstimulated CD8+ T cells sorted from spleen or lymph node cells, taken before transplant. The receptor set was obtained from a human donor who was the organ donor for an intestinal transplant. CDR3s include the opening cysteine and the closing phenylalanine or tryptophan. D genes are given only for firm matches. Rows may omit the clone size; those that give it use once, few, many or a size class.

J gene,V gene,D gene,clone size,CDR3 DNA,CDR3 protein
TRBJ2-3,TRBV5-4,-,-,TGTGCCAGCAGCTTCAGGGGGGAATGGACAGATACGCAGTATTTT,CASSFRGEWTDTQYF
TRBJ2-7,TRBV5-6,TRBD1,-,TGTGCCAGCAGCTCGGACAGGGGTGGTCACGAGCAGTACTTC,CASSSDRGGHEQYF
TRBJ2-7,TRBV7-9,-,-,TGTGCCAGCAGCTTAGGAGATAACCCCTACGAGCAGTACTTC,CASSLGDNPYEQYF
TRBJ2-4,TRBV14,-,once,TGTGCCAGCAGCCAAGATGCCGGTACACAGTACTTC,CASSQDAGTQYF
TRBJ2-7,TRBV7-9,-,-,TGTGCCAGCAGCCACAAGGGGTTTTACGAGCAGTACTTC,CASSHKGFYEQYF
TRBJ1-2,TRBV28,TRBD1,-,TGTGCCAGCAGTATCCGGGACAGCTATGGCTACACCTTC,CASSIRDSYGYTF
TRBJ1-1,TRBV6-1,TRBD1,-,TGTGCCAGCAGTGCCACACAGGGGGCTGAAGCTTTCTTT,CASSATQGAEAFF
TRBJ2-3,TRBV30,-,-,TGTGCCTGGGGTGTACTAGGGTCTCACACAGATACGCAGTATTTT,CAWGVLGSHTDTQYF
TRBJ1-1,TRBV2,TRBD1,-,TGTGCCAGCCCCCGGACAGGACAAAACACTGAAGCTTTCTTT,CASPRTGQNTEAFF
TRBJ1-2,TRBV21-1,-,-,TGTGCCAGCAGCAGGTATGGCTACACCTTC,CASSRYGYTF
TRBJ1-2,TRBV5-4,TRBD1,-,TGTGCCAGCAGCTACCGCGACAGGGACGGTGGAGGCTACACCTTC,CASSYRDRDGGGYTF
TRBJ1-6,TRBV7-9,-,-,TGTGCCAGCAGCTTAGCTAATTCACCCCTCCACTTT,CASSLANSPLHF
TRBJ1-1,TRBV6-6,-,-,TGTGCCAGCAGTTACGCGACCGGGGCCAACACTGAAGCTTTCTTT,CASSYATGANTEAFF
TRBJ2-7,TRBV27,-,once,TGTGCCAGCAGCCCGATAGGGACGGGCTCCTACGAGCAGTACTTC,CASSPIGTGSYEQYF
TRBJ2-2,TRBV27,TRBD1,-,TGTGCCAGCAGCACCAAGACAGGGGGGACGACTTTGGCCGGGGAGCTGTTTTTT,CASSTKTGGTTLAGELFF
TRBJ2-2,TRBV5-8,-,-,TGTGCCAGCAGCTTTGGCGTCGGGGAGCTGTTTTTT,CASSFGVGELFF
TRBJ1-1,TRBV29-1,-,-,TGCAGCGTTGCGGGGGGGACGGTGAACACTGAAGCTTTCTTT,CSVAGGTVNTEAFF
TRBJ1-1,TRBV4-1,TRBD1,-,TGCGCCAGCAGCCATGACAGGGGACAGAACACTGAAGCTTTCTTT,CASSHDRGQNTEAFF
TRBJ2-2,TRBV5-1,-,-,TGCGCCAGCAGCGAAGTTGGTAACACCGGGGAGCTGTTTTTT,CASSEVGNTGELFF
TRBJ1-1,TRBV28,-,-,TGTGCCAGCAGCCCCGGGGGTTGGGGGGCTGAAGCTTTCTTT,CASSPGGWGAEAFF
TRBJ1-1,TRBV4-1,TRBD1,-,TGCGCCAGCAGCCAACAGGGGGATCATGAAGCTTTCTTT,CASSQQGDHEAFF
TRBJ1-5,TRBV28,-,-,TGTGCCAGCAGTTTAACAGGGTACAATCAGCCCCAGCATTTT,CASSLTGYNQPQHF
TRBJ2-2,TRBV23-1,-,once,TGCGCCAGCCTGCAGGATGCTCGCCGCGGGGAGCTGTTTTTT,CASLQDARRGELFF
TRBJ2-1,TRBV4-1,-,-,TGCGCCAGCAGCCAAGGTTTGGAAAGAGTGGGAGGAGGCAATGAGCAGTTCTTC,CASSQGLERVGGGNEQFF
TRBJ2-3,TRBV9,TRBD2,-,TGTGCCAGCAGCGTAGATCCTAGCGGGATGGGCGGGGATACGCAGTATTTT,CASSVDPSGMGGDTQYF
TRBJ2-3,TRBV2,-,-,TGTGCCAGCAGTGAACGTTTTGCTTACACCCAGGGGTTTTCGACAGATACGCAGTATTTT,CASSERFAYTQGFSTDTQYF
TRBJ1-1,TRBV25-1,-,-,TGTGCCAGCAGTGGATGGGACATCGCTGAAGCTTTCTTT,CASSGWDIAEAFF
TRBJ2-7,TRBV11-2,TRBD2,-,TGTGCCAGCAGCTTGTCAGGCGTACGGACTAGCGACTCCTACGAGCAGTACTTC,CASSLSGVRTSDSYEQYF
TRBJ2-7,TRBV27,-,-,TGTGCCAGCAAACCCTCCAACGGGGGTACCTACGAGCAGTACTTC,CASKPSNGGTYEQYF
TRBJ1-1,TRBV5-1,-,-,TGCGCCAGCAGCTTGGCCTGGGGCAGGTCGAACACTGAAGCTTTCTTT,CASSLAWGRSNTEAFF
TRBJ2-7,TRBV30,-,-,TGTGCCTGGAGTGTGAACAGATACGAGCAGTACTTC,CAWSVNRYEQYF
TRBJ1-5,TRBV6-1,-,-,TGTGCCAGCAGTGATAGGGTAGGACGTTGGCCCCAGCATTTT,CASSDRVGRWPQHF
TRBJ2-1,TRBV14,TRBD2,-,TGTGCCAGCAGCCAACTTGCGGGGGGGCCCTACAATGAGCAGTTCTTC,CASSQLAGGPYNEQFF
TRBJ2-4,TRBV19,-,-,TGTGCCAGTAGTATAGAAAGCTCGGGAAACATTCAGTACTTC,CASSIESSGNIQYF
TRBJ2-7,TRBV5-6,-,-,TGTGCCAGCAGCTTGTGGGGGTCGGGAGAGCAGTACTTC,CASSLWGSGEQYF
TRBJ2-7,TRBV7-2,-,-,TGTGCCAGCAGCTTAGGCGGGTTTGCGGGTGAGCAGTACTTC,CASSLGGFAGEQYF
TRBJ1-2,TRBV4-1,-,-,TGCGCCAGCAGCCAAGATCGTTTGTTAGCGGTCGGATACACCTTC,CASSQDRLLAVGYTF
TRBJ1-1,TRBV4-1,-,-,TGCGCCAGCAGCCGAGGGGGGGCTGAAGCTTTCTTT,CASSRGGAEAFF
TRBJ2-7,TRBV2,-,-,TGTGCCAGCACCTGGACACTCGACTCCTACGAGCAGTACTTC,CASTWTLDSYEQYF
TRBJ2-1,TRBV4-1,TRBD2,-,TGCGCCAGCAGCCCTGGGACTAGCGGATACAATGAGCAGTTCTTC,CASSPGTSGYNEQFF
TRBJ2-6,TRBV28,-,-,TGTGCCAGCAGTTTATCGGGGTGGGGCGTCCTGACTTTC,CASSLSGWGVLTF
TRBJ2-7,TRBV10-2,TRBD2,few,TGCGCCAGCAGTGAGCGGGGAGGGATATGGGGCGAGCAGTACTTC,CASSERGGIWGEQYF
TRBJ1-2,TRBV30,-,-,TGTGCCTCCCCCTCCGAGGGAACCTTCTATGGCTACACCTTC,CASPSEGTFYGYTF
TRBJ1-3,TRBV9,-,-,TGTGCCAGCAGCGCGGACGTGGGGGTTGAAGGAAACACCATATATTTT,CASSADVGVEGNTIYF
TRBJ1-3,TRBV7-9,TRBD1,-,TGTGCCAGCAGCGCACAGGGGGCGTCCGGAAACACCATATATTTT,CASSAQGASGNTIYF
TRBJ2-1,TRBV2,-,-,TGTGCCAGCAGTGAACCAAGGGGATCCGAGCAGTTCTTC,CASSEPRGSEQFF
TRBJ2-5,TRBV7-2,-,-,TGTGCCAGCAGCTCTTCTCCGTACCAAGAGACCCAGTACTTC,CASSSSPYQETQYF
TRBJ2-2,TRBV9,-,-,TGTGCCAGCAGCGATGGAATAGCGGAGACGAACACCGGGGAGCTGTTTTTT,CASSDGIAETNTGELFF
TRBJ2-1,TRBV4-3,TRBD2,few,TGCGCCAGCAGCCAAGGGACTAGCGGGTACAATGAGCAGTTCTTC,CASSQGTSGYNEQFF
TRBJ2-1,TRBV12-5,TRBD2,-,TGTGCTAGTGGTATTGGACTAGCGGGAGTGCAGTTCTTC,CASGIGLAGVQFF
TRBJ2-1,TRBV4-1,TRBD1,-,TGCGCCAGCAGCCAAGTAACAGGGGGTTATTACAATGAGCAGTTCTTC,CASSQVTGGYYNEQFF
TRBJ2-5,TRBV29-1,-,-,TGCAGCCAATCCCCACTAGGGGGAGAAAAGACCCAGTACTTC,CSQSPLGGEKTQYF
TRBJ2-3,TRBV5-1,TRBD2,-,TGCGCCAGCAACGTTCCGGGACTAGCGGATACAGATACGCAGTATTTT,CASNVPGLADTDTQYF
TRBJ2-2,TRBV2,-,-,TGTGCCAGCAGTGAAGTCCCTAGCGCCACCGGGGAGCTGTTTTTT,CASSEVPSATGELFF
TRBJ1-2,TRBV4-3,-,once,TGCGCCAGCAGCCAGGGGAGACAGGCTCGGGGCTACACCTTC,CASSQGRQARGYTF
TRBJ1-5,TRBV28,TRBD1,-,TGTGCCAGCAGTTTACCCGACAGGGATGTTCAGCCCCAGCATTTT,CASSLPDRDVQPQHF